The 10 T cell receptor beta chains below were found in one sample sequenced in a study of T cell responses to AZD1222 COVID-19 vaccine (dated by TCRdb to the early 2020s). The receptor library was made with the immunoSEQ multiplex PCR assay. The clones in this table, taken by TCRdb from immuneACCESS, are in-frame only. Not every clone is retained; where verified, under half of the shortfall comes from an unresolved V gene, and the cause of the rest is unknown. The sample profile shows some 96,000 clones; roughly 83% of them were found once. The top ten clones comprise 14% of the sample. Sample time point, as interpreted from the label and publication: about 28 days (+/-7) after the second vaccine dose. The sample here was peripheral blood, taken 28 days after the second AZD1222 dose. All receptors come from an adult who received the AZD1222 COVID-19 vaccine.

This clone was detected once. The chain couples TRBV12-3 or TRBV12-4 to TRBJ1-1; D ambiguous. The V gene lost 2 bases and the J gene lost 2 bases, with 6 bases spanning the gap. The CDR3 spans 13 residues. The CDR3 spells CASSLWSNTEAFF. Written as DNA, the CDR3 is TGTGCCAGCAGTTTATGGAGTAACACTGAAGCTTTCTTT.

This sequence joins TRBV6-5 and TRBJ2-7, with TRBD1 matching over 8 bases. CDR1 and CDR2 (germline): MNHEY, SVGAGI. J was trimmed by 3 bases and V by 2 bases; bases with no gene match: 6. CDR3 length: 15 amino acids. CDR3 sequence reads: CASSYMDRVGYEQYF. CDR3 in DNA: TGTGCCAGCAGTTACATGGACAGGGTTGGCTACGAGCAGTACTTC.

V and J are TRBV11-2 and TRBJ1-2; 9 positions match TRBD1. This CDR3 is built from 17 residues. Unmatched junction bases numbered 11, after V lost 5 bases and J lost 1 base. Germline V gene sequence: CDR1 SGHAT, CDR2 FQNNGV. This chain's CDR3 is CASSPSYGDRDNYGYTF. Here the CDR3 DNA reads TGTGCCAGCAGCCCTAGTTATGGGGACAGGGATAACTATGGCTACACCTTC.

DNA for the CDR3: TGTGCCAGCAGTCGACAGGACTCCTATGGCTACACCTTC. Translated: CASSRQDSYGYTF. The chain couples TRBV7-9 to TRBJ1-2; TRBD1 might be the D (6 bases). Trimming pared 6 bases from V and 4 bases from J, leaving 12 bases between. The CDR3 runs to 13 residues. CDR1 and CDR2 from the germline V gene are SEHNR and FQNEAQ (reference sequence).

The chain joins TRBV11-2 to TRBJ2-7, with a tentative D call TRBD1 (6 bases). V lost 6 bases, J lost 3 bases, and 9 bases lay in between. CDR1 is SGHAT, CDR2 FQNNGV, per germline. This CDR3 has 12 amino acids. CDR3 amino acids: CASSRDNYEQYF. In DNA form, the CDR3 reads TGTGCCAGCAGTCGGGACAACTACGAGCAGTACTTC.

The CDR3 DNA reads TGTGCCAGCAGCGTGGGGGGGGTTGATGGCTACACCTTC. This codes for CASSVGGVDGYTF. V gene TRBV7-2 combines with J gene TRBJ1-2, with D possibly being TRBD1 (5 bases). The CDR3 is made up of 13 amino acids. V lost 5 bases and J lost 6, with 13 bases in between. Germline V CDR1 and CDR2: SGHTA, FQGNSA.

This clone has a single count. The chain recombines TRBV19 with TRBJ1-2; D is perhaps TRBD1 (6 bases). This CDR3 spans 17 amino acids. Trimming stripped 5 bases from V and 4 bases from J, with 23 bases between. CDR1 LNHDA and CDR2 SQIVND come from the germline V gene (reference sequence). DNA for the CDR3: TGTGCCAGTAGTCCTGGACAGCGGAGGCTCGGCGGCTATGGCTACACCTTC. Protein product: CASSPGQRRLGGYGYTF.

This chain links TRBV14 with TRBJ1-5, with D hard to call. Germline V gives CDR1 SGHDN, CDR2 FVKESK. Trimming stripped 4 bases from V and 4 bases from J, with 8 bases between. The CDR3 contains 13 residues. The CDR3 DNA sequence: TGTGCCAGCAGCCGCGGGCCTAATCAGCCCCAGCATTTT. Its translation: CASSRGPNQPQHF. Using reference TRBV14 and TRBJ1-5 for the parts outside the CDR3, the full variable domain is EAGVTQFPSHSVIEKGQTVTLRCDPISGHDNLYWYRRVMGKEIKFLLHFVKESKQDESGMPNNRFLAERTGGTYSTLKVQPAELEDSGVYFCASSRGPNQPQHFGDGTRLSIL.

The V gene is TRBV5-6, the J gene TRBJ1-1, with a weak D call TRBD1 (6 bases). Trimming took 0 bases from V and 0 from J, leaving 9 bases between them. Germline CDR1 SGHDT, CDR2 YYEEEE. The CDR3 covers 15 residues. CDR3 bases: TGTGCCAGCAGCTTGGTTGGGGACATGAACACTGAAGCTTTCTTT. Encoded protein: CASSLVGDMNTEAFF.

This chain links TRBV27 with TRBJ1-5; no clear D. V lost 5 bases and J lost 5, with 10 bases in between. CDR3 length equals 13 residues. Germline values: CDR1 MNHEY, CDR2 SMNVEV (reference sequence). This chain's CDR3 is CASSLTAYQPQHF. The CDR3 DNA reads TGTGCCAGCAGTCTCACAGCATATCAGCCCCAGCATTTT.